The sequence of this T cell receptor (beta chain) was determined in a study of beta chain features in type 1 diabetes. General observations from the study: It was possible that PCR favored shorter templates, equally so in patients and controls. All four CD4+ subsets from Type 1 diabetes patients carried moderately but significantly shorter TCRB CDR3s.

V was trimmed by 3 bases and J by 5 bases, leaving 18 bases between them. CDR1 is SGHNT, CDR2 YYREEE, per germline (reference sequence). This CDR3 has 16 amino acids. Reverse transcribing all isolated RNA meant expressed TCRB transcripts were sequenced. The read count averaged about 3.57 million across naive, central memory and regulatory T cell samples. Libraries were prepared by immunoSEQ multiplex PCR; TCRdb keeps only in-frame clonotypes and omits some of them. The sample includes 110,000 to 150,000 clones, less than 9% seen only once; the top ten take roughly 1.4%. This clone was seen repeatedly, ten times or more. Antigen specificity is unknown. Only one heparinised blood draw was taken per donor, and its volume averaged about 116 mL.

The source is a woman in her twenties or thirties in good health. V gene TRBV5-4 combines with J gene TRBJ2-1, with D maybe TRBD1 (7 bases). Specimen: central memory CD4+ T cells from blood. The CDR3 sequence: CASSSPLGGTDNEQFF. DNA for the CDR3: TGTGCCAGCAGCTCTCCACTGGGCGGGACAGACAATGAGCAGTTCTTC.